This T cell receptor (beta chain) originates from a study of blood T cell repertoires in COVID-19. In the study overall: PBMCs, B-cell-depleted T cells, or T cells provided the cDNA or gDNA that made up the material.

The study drew participants aged about 18 to 90 years from about two dozen US areas. The study assigned cohorts using participant-reported clinical history. In the original analysis: Estimates of nucleated cell counts were drawn from the amplification of reference gene primers. Some clones are missing from TCRdb's copy, which holds only in-frame ones; the method was immunoSEQ multiplex PCR. V and J calls and clone size are those listed in that table; D and trimming were worked out from the DNA. This sample yields some 130,000 clones, of which 84% are seen a single time; roughly 2.3% belongs to the top ten. The CDR3 sequence is 15 residues long. V lost 3 bases and J 7 bases, leaving 15 bases between the germline ends. Germline V gene sequence: CDR1 KGHSH, CDR2 LQKENI.

This sequence joins TRBV18 and TRBJ2-2; D might be TRBD2 (6 bases). Input material: PBMCs or T cells enriched from blood (not recorded which). This receptor was obtained from a man aged 40-49 years with acute COVID-19. The CDR3, as DNA: TGTGCCAGCTCACCCGCCCGGGACTCCCACGGGGAGCTGTTTTTT. Translation: CASSPARDSHGELFF.